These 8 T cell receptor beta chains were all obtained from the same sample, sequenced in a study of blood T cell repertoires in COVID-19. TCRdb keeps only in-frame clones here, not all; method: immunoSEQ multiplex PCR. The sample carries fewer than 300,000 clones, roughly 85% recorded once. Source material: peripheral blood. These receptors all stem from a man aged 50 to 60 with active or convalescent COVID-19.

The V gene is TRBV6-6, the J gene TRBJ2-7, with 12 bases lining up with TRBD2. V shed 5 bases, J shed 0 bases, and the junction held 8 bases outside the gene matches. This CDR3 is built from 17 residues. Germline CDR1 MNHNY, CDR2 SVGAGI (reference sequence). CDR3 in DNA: TGTGCCAGCAGTCGCGGAGGACTAGCGGGGACCTCCTACGAGCAGTACTTC. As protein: CASSRGGLAGTSYEQYF.

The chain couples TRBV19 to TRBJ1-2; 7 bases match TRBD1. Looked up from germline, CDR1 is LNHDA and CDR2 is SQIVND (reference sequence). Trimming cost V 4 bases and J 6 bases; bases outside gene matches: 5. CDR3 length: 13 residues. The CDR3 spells CASSTSDRDGYTF. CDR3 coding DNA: TGTGCCAGTAGTACGTCCGACAGGGATGGCTACACCTTC. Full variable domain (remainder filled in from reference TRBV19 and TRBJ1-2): DGGITQSPKYLFRKEGQNVTLSCEQNLNHDAMYWYRQDPGQGLRLIYYSQIVNDFQKGDIAEGYSVSREKKESFPLTVTSAQKNPTAFYLCASSTSDRDGYTFGSGTRLTVV.

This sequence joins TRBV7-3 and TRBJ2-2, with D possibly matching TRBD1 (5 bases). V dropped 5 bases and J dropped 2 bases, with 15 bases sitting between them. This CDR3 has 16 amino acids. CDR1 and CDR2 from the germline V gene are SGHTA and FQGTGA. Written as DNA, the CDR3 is TGTGCCAGCAGCCCCCAGGGTGGCTATAACACCGGGGAGCTGTTTTTT. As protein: CASSPQGGYNTGELFF.

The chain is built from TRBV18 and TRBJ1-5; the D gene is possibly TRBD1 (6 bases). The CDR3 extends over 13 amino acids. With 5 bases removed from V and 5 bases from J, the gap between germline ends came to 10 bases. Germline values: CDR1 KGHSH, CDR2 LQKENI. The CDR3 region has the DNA TGTGCCAGCTCAACCTACAGGGATCAGCCCCAGCATTTT. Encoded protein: CASSTYRDQPQHF.

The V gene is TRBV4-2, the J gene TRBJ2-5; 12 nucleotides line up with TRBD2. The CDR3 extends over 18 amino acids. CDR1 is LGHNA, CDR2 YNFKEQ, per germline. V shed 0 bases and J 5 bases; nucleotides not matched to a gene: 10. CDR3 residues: CASSQDRLGLAGRETQYF. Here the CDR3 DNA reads TGTGCCAGCAGCCAAGACCGCCTCGGACTAGCGGGACGGGAGACCCAGTACTTC.

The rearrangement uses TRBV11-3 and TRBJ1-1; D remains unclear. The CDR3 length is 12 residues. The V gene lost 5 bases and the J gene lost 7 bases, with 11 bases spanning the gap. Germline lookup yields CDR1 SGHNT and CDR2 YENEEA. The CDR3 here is CASSMVEGEAFF. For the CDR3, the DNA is TGTGCCAGCAGCATGGTTGAGGGTGAAGCTTTCTTT.

Here the CDR3 DNA reads TGTGCCAGCAGCCAAGGAACTAGCGAATCTGCCGGGGAGCTGTTTTTT. Protein sequence: CASSQGTSESAGELFF. The V gene is TRBV4-2, the J gene TRBJ2-2, with 7 bases fitting TRBD2. The CDR3 contains 16 residues. With 1 base clipped from V and 6 bases from J, the junction kept 8 bases outside the gene matches. In germline, CDR1 is LGHNA, CDR2 YNFKEQ.

The CDR3 protein is CASSTPGTRLDEQYF. CDR3 in DNA: TGTGCCAGCAGTACTCCCGGGACTAGGTTGGACGAGCAGTACTTC. This chain connects TRBV25-1 to TRBJ2-7; 8 bases match TRBD2. Germline loops: CDR1 MGHDK, CDR2 SYGVNS. The CDR3 has 15 residues. J gave up 5 bases and V 5 bases, and 11 bases lay outside the gene matches.